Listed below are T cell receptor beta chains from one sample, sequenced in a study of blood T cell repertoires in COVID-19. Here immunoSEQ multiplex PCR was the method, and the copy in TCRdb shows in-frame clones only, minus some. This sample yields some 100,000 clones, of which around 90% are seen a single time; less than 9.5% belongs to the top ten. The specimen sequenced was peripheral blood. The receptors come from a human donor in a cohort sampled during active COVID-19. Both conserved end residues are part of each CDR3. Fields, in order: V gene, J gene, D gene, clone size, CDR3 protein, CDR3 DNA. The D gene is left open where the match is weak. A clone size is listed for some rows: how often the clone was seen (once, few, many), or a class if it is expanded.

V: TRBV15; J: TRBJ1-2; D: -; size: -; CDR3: CATSRVQEGGYTF; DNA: TGTGCCACCAGCAGAGTACAGGAGGGTGGCTACACCTTC
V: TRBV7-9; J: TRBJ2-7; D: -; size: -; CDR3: CASSLALIVTASSDEQYF; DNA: TGTGCCAGCAGCTTAGCGCTAATCGTAACAGCAAGTTCTGACGAGCAGTACTTC
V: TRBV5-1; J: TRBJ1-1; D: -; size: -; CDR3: CASSLVPVMNTEAFF; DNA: TGCGCCAGCAGCTTGGTGCCGGTCATGAACACTGAAGCTTTCTTT
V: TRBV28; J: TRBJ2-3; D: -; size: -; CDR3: CASSYGRRTDTQYF; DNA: TGTGCCAGCAGTTACGGGAGAAGAACAGATACGCAGTATTTT
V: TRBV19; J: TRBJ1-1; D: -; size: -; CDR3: CASSIARGGRNTEAFF; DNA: TGTGCCAGTAGTATAGCCCGGGGAGGGCGCAACACTGAAGCTTTCTTT
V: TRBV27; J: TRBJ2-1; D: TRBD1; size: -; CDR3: CASSSTGTGFNNEQFF; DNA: TGTGCCAGCAGTTCCACCGGGACAGGGTTTAACAATGAGCAGTTCTTC
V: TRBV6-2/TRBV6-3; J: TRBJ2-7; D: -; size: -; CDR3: CASSYSMAAAGLYEQYF; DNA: TGTGCCAGCAGTTACTCGATGGCCGCGGCGGGTCTATACGAGCAGTACTTC
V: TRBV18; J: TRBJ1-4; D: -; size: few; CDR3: CASSYRVTEKLFF; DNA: TGTGCCAGCTCCTACAGGGTAACTGAAAAACTGTTTTTT
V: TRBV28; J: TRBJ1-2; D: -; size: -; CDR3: CASSRVSGGGYGYTF; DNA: TGTGCCAGCAGTCGGGTTTCTGGGGGCGGGTATGGCTACACCTTC
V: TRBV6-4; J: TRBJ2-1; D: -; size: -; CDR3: CASSRGVSSYNEQFF; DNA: TGTGCCAGCAGCAGGGGGGTAAGCTCCTACAATGAGCAGTTCTTC
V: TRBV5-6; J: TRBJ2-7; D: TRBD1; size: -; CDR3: CASSFYLGQGGNTYEQYF; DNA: TGTGCCAGCAGCTTCTACCTCGGACAGGGGGGTAACACCTACGAGCAGTACTTC
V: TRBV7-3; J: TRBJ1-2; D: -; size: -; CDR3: CASSPDGAHYGYTF; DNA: TGTGCCAGCAGCCCAGACGGAGCGCACTATGGCTACACCTTC
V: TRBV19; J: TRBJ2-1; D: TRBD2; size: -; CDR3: CASSILSGGPYNEQFF; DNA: TGTGCCAGTAGTATACTAAGCGGGGGCCCGTACAATGAGCAGTTCTTC
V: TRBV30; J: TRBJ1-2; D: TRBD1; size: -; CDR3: CAWRNDRGPYYGYTF; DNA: TGTGCCTGGAGGAATGACAGGGGCCCTTACTATGGCTACACCTTC
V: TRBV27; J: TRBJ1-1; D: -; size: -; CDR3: CASSEGVLMNTEAFF; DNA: TGTGCCAGCAGTGAAGGGGTACTTATGAACACTGAAGCTTTCTTT
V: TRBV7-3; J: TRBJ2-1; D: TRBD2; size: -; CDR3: CASSPGLAGARGNEQFF; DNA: TGTGCCAGCAGCCCGGGACTAGCGGGGGCCCGAGGTAATGAGCAGTTCTTC
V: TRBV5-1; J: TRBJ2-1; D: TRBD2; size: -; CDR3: CASSYSSGSLLEQFF; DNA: TGCGCCAGCAGCTACTCTAGCGGGAGCTTACTTGAGCAGTTCTTC
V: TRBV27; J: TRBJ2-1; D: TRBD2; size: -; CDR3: CASSFGLAAPNEQFF; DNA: TGTGCCAGCAGTTTTGGACTAGCGGCACCCAATGAGCAGTTCTTC
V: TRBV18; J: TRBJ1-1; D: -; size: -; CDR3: CASSPSRSRGRQFF; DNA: TGTGCCAGCTCACCTTCCCGGAGCAGAGGTCGGCAGTTCTTT
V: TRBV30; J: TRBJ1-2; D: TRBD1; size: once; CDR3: CAWSRDRPKGYTF; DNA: TGTGCCTGGAGCCGGGACAGGCCCAAAGGCTACACCTTC
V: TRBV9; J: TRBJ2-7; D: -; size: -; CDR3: CASNNHAFPGTYEQYF; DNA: TGTGCCAGCAACAACCACGCATTTCCGGGTACCTACGAGCAGTACTTC
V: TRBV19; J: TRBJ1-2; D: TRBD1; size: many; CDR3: CASSIVQGQGYGYTF; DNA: TGTGCCAGTAGTATAGTCCAGGGACAGGGCTATGGCTACACCTTC
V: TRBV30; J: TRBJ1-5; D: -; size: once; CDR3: CAWSDQGVGNQPQHF; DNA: TGTGCCTGGAGTGATCAGGGTGTGGGCAATCAGCCCCAGCATTTT
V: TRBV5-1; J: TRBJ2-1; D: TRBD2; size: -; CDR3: CASSLVRGGGTSGWASYNEQFF; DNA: TGCGCCAGCAGCTTGGTCCGAGGTGGGGGGACTAGCGGGTGGGCGTCCTACAATGAGCAGTTCTTC
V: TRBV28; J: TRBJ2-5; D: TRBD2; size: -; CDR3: CASSFNLLAEYQETQYF; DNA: TGTGCCAGCAGTTTCAATCTACTAGCGGAGTACCAAGAGACCCAGTACTTC
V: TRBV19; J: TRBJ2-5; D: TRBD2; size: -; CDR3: CASSIDSSGGETQYF; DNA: TGTGCCAGTAGTATAGATTCTAGCGGGGGTGAGACCCAGTACTTC
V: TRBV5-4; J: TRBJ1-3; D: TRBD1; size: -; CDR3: CASSLGGGQGASGNTIYF; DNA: TGTGCCAGCAGCTTGGGGGGCGGGCAGGGGGCTTCTGGAAACACCATATATTTT
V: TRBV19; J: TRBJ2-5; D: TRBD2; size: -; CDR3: CASSIDGASGRLNQETQYF; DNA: TGTGCCAGTAGTATAGATGGGGCTAGCGGGAGGCTCAACCAAGAGACCCAGTACTTC
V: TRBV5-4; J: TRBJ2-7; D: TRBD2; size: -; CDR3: CASSYMGLAGEQYF; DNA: TGTGCCAGCAGCTACATGGGACTAGCGGGCGAGCAGTACTTC
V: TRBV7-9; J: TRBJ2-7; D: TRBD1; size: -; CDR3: CASSSGGQGSYEQYF; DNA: TGTGCCAGCAGCTCCGGGGGACAGGGCTCCTACGAGCAGTACTTC
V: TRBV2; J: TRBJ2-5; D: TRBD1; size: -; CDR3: CASSPLLGGATETQYF; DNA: TGTGCCAGCAGCCCACTTTTAGGGGGCGCCACGGAGACCCAGTACTTC
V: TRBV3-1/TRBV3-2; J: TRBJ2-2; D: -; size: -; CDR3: CASSQGVAYGELFF; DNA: TGTGCCAGCAGCCAAGGGGTAGCTTACGGGGAGCTGTTTTTT
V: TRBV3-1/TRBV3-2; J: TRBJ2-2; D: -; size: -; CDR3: CASSLSGKGANTGELFF; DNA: TGTGCCAGCAGCCTCTCCGGTAAGGGGGCGAACACCGGGGAGCTGTTTTTT
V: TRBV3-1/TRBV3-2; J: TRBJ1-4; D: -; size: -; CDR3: CASSQDLPGHPNEKLFF; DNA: TGTGCCAGCAGCCAAGATCTTCCAGGACACCCTAATGAAAAACTGTTTTTT
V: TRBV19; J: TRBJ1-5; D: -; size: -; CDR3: CASSVGQISNQPQHF; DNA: TGTGCCAGTAGTGTAGGACAGATTAGCAATCAGCCCCAGCATTTT
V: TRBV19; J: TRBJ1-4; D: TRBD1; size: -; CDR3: CASRRQGDNEKLFF; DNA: TGTGCCAGTAGACGACAGGGAGATAATGAAAAACTGTTTTTT
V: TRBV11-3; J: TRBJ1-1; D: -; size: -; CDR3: CASSFFDCAGDTEAFF; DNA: TGTGCCAGCAGCTTTTTTGATTGTGCGGGTGACACTGAAGCTTTCTTT
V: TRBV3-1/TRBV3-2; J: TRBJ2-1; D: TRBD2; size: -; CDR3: CASSQRTSDYNEQFF; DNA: TGTGCCAGCAGCCAGAGGACTAGTGACTACAATGAGCAGTTCTTC
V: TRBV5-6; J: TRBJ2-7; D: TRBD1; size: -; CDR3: CASSLFDRGFDEQYF; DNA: TGTGCCAGCAGCTTATTTGACAGGGGATTCGACGAGCAGTACTTC
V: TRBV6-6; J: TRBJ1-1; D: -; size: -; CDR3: CASSPRGVTEAFF; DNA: TGTGCCAGCAGCCCCCGGGGGGTTACTGAAGCTTTCTTT
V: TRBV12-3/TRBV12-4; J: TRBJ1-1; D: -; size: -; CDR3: CASSFGQLEAFF; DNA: TGTGCCAGCAGTTTCGGACAGCTTGAAGCTTTCTTT
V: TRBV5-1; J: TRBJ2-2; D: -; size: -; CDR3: CASSFRAPGELFF; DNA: TGCGCCAGCAGCTTCAGGGCCCCCGGGGAGCTGTTTTTT
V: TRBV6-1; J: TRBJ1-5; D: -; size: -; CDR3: CASSEQYGGRQPQHF; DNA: TGTGCCAGCAGTGAACAATACGGGGGGCGTCAGCCCCAGCATTTT
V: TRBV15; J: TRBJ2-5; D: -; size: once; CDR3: CATSRATVQETQYF; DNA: TGTGCCACCAGCAGAGCAACAGTCCAAGAGACCCAGTACTTC
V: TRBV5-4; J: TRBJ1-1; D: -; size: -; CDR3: CASSLDGGRNTEAFF; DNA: TGTGCCAGCAGCTTGGACGGGGGGAGGAACACTGAAGCTTTCTTT
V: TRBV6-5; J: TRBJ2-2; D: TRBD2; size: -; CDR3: CASESTRGGAGELFF; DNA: TGTGCCAGCGAATCCACACGGGGGGGCGCCGGGGAGCTGTTTTTT
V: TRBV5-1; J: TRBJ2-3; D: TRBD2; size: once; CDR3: CASSPRPGAGVRDTQYF; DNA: TGCGCCAGCTCGCCCCGTCCTGGTGCGGGAGTTAGAGATACGCAGTATTTT
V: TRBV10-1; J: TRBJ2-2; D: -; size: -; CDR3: CASSPVPGQGILAGTGELFF; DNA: TGCGCCAGCAGCCCCGTACCGGGACAGGGGATACTAGCGGGCACCGGGGAGCTGTTTTTT
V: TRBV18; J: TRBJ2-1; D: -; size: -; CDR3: CASSPSEGNEQFF; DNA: TGTGCCAGCTCCCCTAGCGAAGGCAATGAGCAGTTCTTC
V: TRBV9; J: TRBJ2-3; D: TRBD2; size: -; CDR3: CASSVLTSGGADTQYF; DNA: TGTGCCAGCAGCGTCCTGACTAGCGGGGGCGCAGATACGCAGTATTTT
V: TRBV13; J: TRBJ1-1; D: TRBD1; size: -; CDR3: CASSFTSGTVNTEAFF; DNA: TGTGCCAGCAGCTTCACCTCCGGGACAGTGAACACTGAAGCTTTCTTT
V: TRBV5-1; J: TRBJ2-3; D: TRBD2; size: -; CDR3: CASSTSGGTVDTQYF; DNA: TGCGCCAGCAGTACGAGCGGGGGGACCGTGGATACGCAGTATTTT
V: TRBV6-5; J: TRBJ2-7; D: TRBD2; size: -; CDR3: CARGGLADEYEQYF; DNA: TGTGCCAGGGGCGGACTAGCGGACGAATACGAGCAGTACTTC
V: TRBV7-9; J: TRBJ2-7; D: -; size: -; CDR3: CASSPRQSSYEQYF; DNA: TGTGCCAGCAGCCCTCGACAGAGTTCCTACGAGCAGTACTTC
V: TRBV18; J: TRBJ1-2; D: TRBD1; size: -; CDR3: CASSPGLDRDYGYTF; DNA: TGTGCCAGCTCACCAGGTTTGGACAGGGACTATGGCTACACCTTC
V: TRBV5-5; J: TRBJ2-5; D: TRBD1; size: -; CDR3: CASSRTGFQETQYF; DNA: TGTGCCAGCAGCCGGACAGGTTTCCAAGAGACCCAGTACTTC
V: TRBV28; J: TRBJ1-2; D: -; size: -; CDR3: CASRVRDSGYTF; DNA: TGTGCCAGCAGAGTAAGGGACTCAGGCTACACCTTC
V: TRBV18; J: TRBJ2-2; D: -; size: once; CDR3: CASSPPQPNTGELFF; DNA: TGTGCCAGCTCACCTCCACAGCCGAACACCGGGGAGCTGTTTTTT
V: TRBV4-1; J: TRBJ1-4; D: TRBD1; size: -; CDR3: CASSQEGPLTGGFQGGNEKLFF; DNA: TGCGCCAGCAGCCAAGAGGGTCCCTTAACAGGGGGCTTTCAGGGAGGTAATGAAAAACTGTTTTTT